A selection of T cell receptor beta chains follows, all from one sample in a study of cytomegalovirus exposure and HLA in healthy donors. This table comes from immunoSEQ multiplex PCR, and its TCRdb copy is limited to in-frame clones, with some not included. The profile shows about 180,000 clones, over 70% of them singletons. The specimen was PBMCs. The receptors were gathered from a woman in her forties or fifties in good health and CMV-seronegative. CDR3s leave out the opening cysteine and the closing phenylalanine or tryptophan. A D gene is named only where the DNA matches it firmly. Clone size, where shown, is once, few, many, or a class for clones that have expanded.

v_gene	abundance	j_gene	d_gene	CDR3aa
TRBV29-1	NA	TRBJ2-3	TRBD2	SGISGEVGNTQY
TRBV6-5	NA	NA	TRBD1	ASRGTGSSYEQY
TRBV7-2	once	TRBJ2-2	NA	ASSPQTVNTGELF
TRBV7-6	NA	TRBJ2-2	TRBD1	ASSPTGQNTGELF
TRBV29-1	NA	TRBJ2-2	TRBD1	SVFGDSNTGELF
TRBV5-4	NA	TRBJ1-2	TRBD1	ASSLPHRGYGYT
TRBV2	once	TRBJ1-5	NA	ASSEGGRQPQH
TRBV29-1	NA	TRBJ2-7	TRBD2	SVVLLAGGADEQY
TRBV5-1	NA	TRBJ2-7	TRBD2	ASSLASGRYSYEQY
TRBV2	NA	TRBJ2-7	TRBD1	ASSLFDRVGEQY
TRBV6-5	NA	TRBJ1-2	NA	ASSYREGPYGYT
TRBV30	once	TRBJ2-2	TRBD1	ACGQDQNTGELF
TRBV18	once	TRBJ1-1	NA	ASSPQGNTEAF
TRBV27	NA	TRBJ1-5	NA	ASSTRGGLNQPQH
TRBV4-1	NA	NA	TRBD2	ASSAGAGGAYEQY
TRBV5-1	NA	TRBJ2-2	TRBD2	ASSPTSGSGGTGELF
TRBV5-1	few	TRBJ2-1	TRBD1	ASSTGQGNEQF
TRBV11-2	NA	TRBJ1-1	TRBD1	ASSPGQSLEAF
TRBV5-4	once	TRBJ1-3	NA	ASSPAGLSGNTIY
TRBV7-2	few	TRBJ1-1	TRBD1	ASSRDRARTEAF
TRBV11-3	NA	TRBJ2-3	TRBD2	ASSKLAGGITDTQY
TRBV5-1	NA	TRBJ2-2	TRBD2	ASSREVGKNTGELF
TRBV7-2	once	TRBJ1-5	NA	ASSLGGQGHQPQH
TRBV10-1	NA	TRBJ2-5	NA	ASSEAGEETQY
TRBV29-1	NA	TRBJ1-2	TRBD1	SVEESVGTGTNYGYT
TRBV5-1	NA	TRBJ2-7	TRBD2	ASSSTPGTSGTFYEQY
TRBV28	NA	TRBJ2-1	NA	ASSPRVGANYNEQF
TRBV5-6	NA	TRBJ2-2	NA	ASRPTNTGELF
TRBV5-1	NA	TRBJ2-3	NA	ASSLSSGRGTDTQY
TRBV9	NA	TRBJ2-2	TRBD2	ASSVDSGRNTGELF
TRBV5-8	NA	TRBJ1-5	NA	ASRSPEGYTGIYSNQPQH
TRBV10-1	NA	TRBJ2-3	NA	ASSDDSADTQY
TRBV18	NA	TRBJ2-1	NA	ASSPPLGGTSYNEQF
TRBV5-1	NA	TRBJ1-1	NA	ASSEGSYTEAF
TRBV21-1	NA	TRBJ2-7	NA	ASSKEGQAHEQY
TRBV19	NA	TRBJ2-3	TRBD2	ASKREEGTDTQY
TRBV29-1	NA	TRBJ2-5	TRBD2	SVGLAGETQY
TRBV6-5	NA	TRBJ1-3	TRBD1	ASSPGTGTIY
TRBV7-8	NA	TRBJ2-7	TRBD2	ASSPTSRGAYEQY
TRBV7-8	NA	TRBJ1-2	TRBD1	ASSLLGGGVGDGYT
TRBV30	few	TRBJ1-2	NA	AWSARWTGNYGYT
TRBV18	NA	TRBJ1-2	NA	ASSPPETANYGYT
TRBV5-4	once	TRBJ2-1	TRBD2	ASSSGGYEDNEQF